This T cell receptor beta chain was identified in a study of blood T cell repertoires in COVID-19. The repertoire was sequenced with immunoSEQ multiplex PCR; TCRdb's copy has only in-frame clones and lacks some. The data hold approximately 130,000 clones, with over 80% observed a single time. V lost 3 bases to trimming and J lost 6 bases; unmatched junction nucleotides: 3. The length of the CDR3 is 13 residues. Germline CDR1 is DFQATT and CDR2 is SNEGSKA (reference sequence). The chain uses TRBV20-1 and TRBJ2-1, with 9 positions matching TRBD2. What was sequenced was PBMCs or T cells enriched from blood (not recorded which). This TCR was sampled from a man younger than 40 who had recovered from COVID-19. This CDR3 reads CSASSGSGNEQFF. For the CDR3, the DNA is TGCAGTGCTAGTAGCGGGAGCGGCAATGAGCAGTTCTTC.